These 17 T cell receptor beta chains came from one sample sequenced in a study of blood T cell repertoires in COVID-19. Profiled with immunoSEQ multiplex PCR; TCRdb holds only in-frame clones, not every one. The sample includes 55,000 to 70,000 clones, around 87% of them seen just once. Source material: peripheral blood. The receptors were sampled from a man in his sixties with active or convalescent COVID-19.

The chain uses TRBV2 and TRBJ2-2, with D perhaps matching TRBD2 (5 bases). V was clipped by 4 bases and J by 5 bases, with 11 bases between them. The CDR3 contains 14 residues. The germline V gene encodes CDR1 SNHLY and CDR2 FYNNEI. The CDR3 region is CASSASDFTGELFF. DNA of the CDR3: TGTGCCAGCAGTGCCTCGGACTTTACCGGGGAGCTGTTTTTT. Full variable domain (rest looked up from reference TRBV2 and TRBJ2-2): EPEVTQTPSHQVTQMGQEVILRCVPISNHLYFYWYRQILGQKVEFLVSFYNNEISEKSEIFDDQFSVERPDGSNFTLKIRSTKLEDSAMYFCASSASDFTGELFFGEGSRLTVL.

With respect to this clone: Mismatch with germline at one junction end may stem from a read error. This sequence joins TRBV18 and TRBJ1-2; 8 positions agree with TRBD1. The CDR3 has 14 amino acids. Germline CDR1 and CDR2: KGHSH and LQKENI. Written as DNA, the CDR3 is TGTGCCAGCTCCCCATTGGACAGGGAGAATGGCTACATCTTC. This translates into CASSPLDRENGYIF.

This sequence joins TRBV28 and TRBJ1-3; D is unresolved. Trimming stripped 5 bases from V and 0 bases from J, with 17 bases between. Germline assignment: CDR1 MDHEN and CDR2 SYDVKM. The CDR3 spans 17 residues. CDR3 residues: CASSKAPGPLSGNTIYF. DNA of the CDR3: TGTGCCAGCAGTAAAGCCCCGGGTCCTCTCTCTGGAAACACCATATATTTT.

The chain links TRBV11-3 to TRBJ2-1; the match to TRBD2 covers 14 bases. The CDR3 covers 17 residues. The V and J ends lost 5 bases and 0 bases, in that order; junction bases with no gene match: 3. Germline CDR1 and CDR2: SGHNT and YENEEA. The CDR3 spells CASSPGTSGSSYNEQFF. The CDR3 bases are TGTGCCAGCAGCCCGGGGACTAGCGGGAGCTCCTACAATGAGCAGTTCTTC.

The chain joins TRBV20-1 to TRBJ2-4, with D tentatively TRBD2 (6 bases). The V and J ends lost 3 bases and 4 bases respectively, with 10 bases between them. Germline loops: CDR1 DFQATT, CDR2 SNEGSKA (reference sequence). The CDR3 is 13 amino acids. CDR3 loop: CSASGGRKNIQYF. The CDR3 nucleotides are TGCAGTGCTAGTGGAGGGAGGAAAAACATTCAGTACTTC.

The rearrangement joins TRBV5-1 to TRBJ2-5, with D tentatively TRBD1 (6 bases). Trimming removed 0 bases at V and 2 bases at J, with 11 bases between. Per the germline V gene, CDR1 is SGHRS and CDR2 is YFSETQ. The CDR3 runs to 15 residues. Here the CDR3 reads CASSLGGQIQETQYF. The CDR3, as DNA: TGCGCCAGCAGCTTGGGCGGACAGATACAAGAGACCCAGTACTTC.

The V call is TRBV7-2, the J call TRBJ2-3; D remains unclear. V shed 5 bases and J shed 2 bases, with 11 bases lying between them. Germline CDR1 reads SGHTA; CDR2 reads FQGNSA. The CDR3 covers 14 residues. This CDR3 reads CASSPRQATDTQYF. The CDR3 DNA is TGTGCCAGCAGCCCACGACAAGCCACAGATACGCAGTATTTT. The full variable domain, in which reference TRBV7-2 and TRBJ2-3 provide the parts outside the CDR3, is GAGVSQSPSNKVTEKGKDVELRCDPISGHTALYWYRQSLGQGLEFLIYFQGNSAPDKSGLPSDRFSAERTGGSVSTLTIQRTQQEDSAVYLCASSPRQATDTQYFGPGTRLTVL.

This clone was detected a few times. DNA of the CDR3: TGTGCCTGGAGTGTACTGGACTATGGCTACACCTTC. Translated, it gives CAWSVLDYGYTF. The chain joins TRBV30 to TRBJ1-2; D is ambiguous. Trimming removed 0 bases at V and 3 bases at J, with 5 bases between. This CDR3 contains 12 residues. Germline loops: CDR1 GTSNPN, CDR2 SVGIG (reference sequence).

The chain carries TRBV6-5 and TRBJ1-3, with D uncertain. V dropped 0 bases and J dropped 4 bases, with 13 bases sitting between them. The CDR3 runs 16 residues. Germline CDR1 MNHEY, CDR2 SVGAGI. The CDR3 DNA reads as TGTGCCAGCAGTTACTCAAGCGGGGATAGGGGAAACACCATATATTTT. It codes for CASSYSSGDRGNTIYF.

J is TRBJ2-2 and V is TRBV23-1; D not resolved. TRBV23-1 is noted as an ORF with a role that remains uncertain. The V and J ends lost 9 bases and 6 bases respectively, with 17 bases between them. The CDR3 covers 14 residues. The CDR3 region is CASPCHHRAGELFF. The CDR3 region has the DNA TGCGCCAGTCCGTGCCACCACAGAGCCGGGGAGCTGTTTTTT.

The chain couples TRBV4-2 to TRBJ2-5; tentative D call: TRBD2 (5 bases). The germline V gene has CDR1 LGHNA and CDR2 YNFKEQ. This CDR3 region has 13 residues. Trimming cost V 1 base and J 12 bases, with 15 bases left between them. The CDR3: CASSQGAERAKYF. CDR3 DNA: TGTGCCAGCAGCCAAGGGGCCGAGAGGGCCAAGTACTTC.

The V gene is TRBV7-6, the J gene TRBJ2-2; possible D gene TRBD1, 5 bases. This CDR3 is 16 amino acids long. Trimming pared 2 bases from V and 2 bases from J, leaving 12 bases between. Germline CDR1 is SGHVS and CDR2 is FNYEAQ. Here the CDR3 DNA reads TGTGCCAGCAGCTTAATGGTGCAGGGCAACACCGGGGAGCTGTTTTTT. Its protein is CASSLMVQGNTGELFF.

This clone was recorded once. V and J are TRBV6-6 and TRBJ2-6, with 7 bases identical to TRBD1. The CDR3 runs 18 residues. After removal of 5 bases from V and 4 bases from J, the junction contained 14 bases not matched to a gene. CDR1 and CDR2 (germline): MNHNY, SVGAGI (reference sequence). The CDR3 DNA follows: TGTGCCAGCAGTCGCATAACGGGACAGTCAAAAGGGGCCAACGTCCTGACTTTC. Its protein product is CASSRITGQSKGANVLTF.

The CDR3 DNA sequence: TGTGCCAGCAGCCAAACCGGGACTAGCGGGATATTGGACAATGAGCAGTTCTTC. Amino acid sequence: CASSQTGTSGILDNEQFF. The rearrangement joins TRBV7-9 to TRBJ2-1; 13 nucleotides match TRBD2. The length of the CDR3 is 18 residues. V trimming: 5 bases; J trimming: 5 bases; junction bases outside the gene matches: 12. Germline assignment: CDR1 SEHNR and CDR2 FQNEAQ (reference sequence).

The rearrangement links TRBV24-1 to TRBJ2-2; 10 nucleotides agree with TRBD1. The CDR3 runs to 16 residues. Per the germline V gene, CDR1 is KGHDR and CDR2 is SFDVKD. Trimming cost V 3 bases and J 3 bases; bases outside gene matches: 3. The CDR3 DNA follows: TGTGCCACCAGTGATGCCGACAGGGGGCACACCGGGGAGCTGTTTTTT. Translating gives CATSDADRGHTGELFF.

The rearrangement joins TRBV4-1 to TRBJ1-1, with D possibly TRBD1 on 5 matching bases. The germline CDR1 and CDR2 sequences are MGHRA and YSYEKL. CDR3 length: 17 amino acids. The V and J ends lost 0 bases and 1 base respectively, with 15 bases between them. DNA of the CDR3: TGCGCCAGCAGCCAAGAAGTGTATGGCAGGGAGAACACTGAAGCTTTCTTT. As protein: CASSQEVYGRENTEAFF.

This sequence joins TRBV7-8 and TRBJ2-7, with TRBD1 matching over 8 bases. This CDR3 has 14 amino acids. Losses at the gene ends were 4 bases for V and 6 bases for J; bases not matched to a gene: 8. The germline gives CDR1 SGHVS, CDR2 FQNEAQ. CDR3 coding DNA: TGTGCCAGCAGCTCTATAGGACAGGGCCTCGAGCAGTACTTC. The encoded protein is CASSSIGQGLEQYF.